The 19 T cell receptor beta chains given below trace back to one sample, sequenced in a study of CD8+ T cells in alopecia areata. Sequencing relied on a cDNA template that was reverse transcribed from extracted RNA. The repertoire was sequenced with immunoSEQ multiplex PCR; TCRdb's copy has only in-frame clones and lacks some. Among some 180,000 clones listed, 63% were seen once. The sequences come from CD4+ T cells sorted from blood, collected at week 0. Receptors originate from a human donor with alopecia areata.

The J gene is TRBJ1-1, the V gene TRBV9, with D unclear. The germline V gene has CDR1 SGDLS and CDR2 YYNGEE. CDR3 length: 13 amino acids. Trimming cost V 4 bases and J 9 bases, with 16 bases left between them. The CDR3 region has the DNA TGTGCCAGCAGCTCTTCATCCGGGCACCAAGCTTTCTTT. Encoded protein: CASSSSSGHQAFF.

The V gene is TRBV29-1, the J gene TRBJ2-7, with 12 bases aligning to TRBD1. CDR1 is SQVTM and CDR2 is ANQGSEA in the germline V gene. Unmatched junction bases numbered 5, after V lost 8 bases and J lost 6 bases. This CDR3 is 12 amino acids long. The CDR3 sequence: CSTGQGAGEQYF. In nucleotides, the CDR3 is TGCAGCACGGGACAGGGGGCCGGCGAGCAGTACTTC.

This clone was recorded a few times. The V gene is TRBV29-1, the J gene TRBJ2-1; no firm D call. This CDR3 is built from 14 residues. In germline, CDR1 is SQVTM, CDR2 ANQGSEA. The ends were cut back, 0 bases at V and 3 bases at J, with 9 bases in the middle. The CDR3 reads CSVEEIRNYNEQFF. The CDR3, as DNA: TGCAGCGTTGAAGAAATAAGGAACTACAATGAGCAGTTCTTC.

CDR3: CAWRKTDLYGYTF. The CDR3 DNA sequence: TGTGCCTGGAGGAAGACAGATCTCTATGGCTACACCTTC. The chain joins TRBV30 to TRBJ1-2; D perhaps matches TRBD1 (5 bases). The length of the CDR3 is 13 residues. Per the germline V gene, CDR1 is GTSNPN and CDR2 is SVGIG (reference sequence). The germline V and J ends were trimmed by 3 bases and 4 bases, with 12 bases remaining between them.

V usage is TRBV29-1 and J usage is TRBJ2-3; D might be TRBD2 (6 bases). The CDR3 is 13 amino acids. Germline V lookup: CDR1 SQVTM, CDR2 ANQGSEA. Trimming removed 1 base at V and 6 bases at J, with 11 bases between. The CDR3 DNA reads as TGCAGCGTTGAAGGGGGAAGCGGGGATACGCAGTATTTT. It specifies CSVEGGSGDTQYF.

The J gene is TRBJ2-1, the V gene TRBV29-1, with D possibly being TRBD2 (7 bases). CDR1 and CDR2 from the germline V gene are SQVTM and ANQGSEA. The CDR3 has 15 residues. V was pared by 8 bases and J by 2 bases, with 19 bases between. CDR3 in DNA: TGCAGCACCCCCGTGGGGGGGCCTACCTACAATGAGCAGTTCTTC. It translates to CSTPVGGPTYNEQFF.

V usage is TRBV12-5 and J usage is TRBJ2-7; perhaps D is TRBD1 or TRBD2 (6 bases each). This CDR3 region has 16 residues. Trimming removed 5 bases from V and 2 bases from J, with 19 bases in between. From germline, CDR1 is LGHNT and CDR2 FRNRAP. CDR3 sequence: CASGPPFRGRTYEQYF. DNA for the CDR3: TGTGCTAGTGGTCCGCCATTCCGGGGGCGAACCTACGAGCAGTACTTC.

The genes are TRBV27 and TRBJ2-7; 7 bases are shared with TRBD1. In germline, CDR1 is MNHEY, CDR2 SMNVEV (reference sequence). CDR3 size: 15 residues. V shed 3 bases, J shed 2 bases, and the junction held 7 bases outside the gene matches. The CDR3 nucleotides read TGTGCCAGCAGTTTGCACAGGGGTAGCACCTACGAGCAGTACTTC. As protein: CASSLHRGSTYEQYF.

The table lists this clone with a count of one. The rearrangement joins TRBV5-1 to TRBJ2-3, with TRBD2 identical over 11 bases. V was clipped by 5 bases and J by 6 bases; unmatched bases: 11. The CDR3 contains 16 residues. The germline CDR1 and CDR2 sequences are SGHRS and YFSETQ. The CDR3 DNA sequence: TGCGCCAGCAGACGCACTACTAGCGGGGGAGGGGATACGCAGTATTTT. It specifies CASRRTTSGGGDTQYF.

The chain combines TRBV29-1 with TRBJ2-3; maybe TRBD2 (5 bases). The V and J ends lost 4 bases and 0 bases respectively, with 17 bases between them. The germline V gene encodes CDR1 SQVTM and CDR2 ANQGSEA. The CDR3 covers 16 residues. Here the CDR3 reads CSVVEGWTASTDTQYF. The DNA for the CDR3 is TGCAGCGTTGTAGAGGGATGGACGGCTAGCACAGATACGCAGTATTTT.

This chain connects TRBV5-6 to TRBJ1-1, with 8 positions matching TRBD1. This CDR3 contains 15 residues. The J segment lost 1 base and the V segment lost 5 bases, leaving 7 bases of the junction unmatched. The V gene's germline CDR1 is SGHDT and CDR2 YYEEEE. DNA of the CDR3: TGTGCCAGCAGTTTTAGGACAGGGAGGAACACTGAAGCTTTCTTT. This sequence encodes CASSFRTGRNTEAFF.

The V call is TRBV15, the J call TRBJ1-6; D gene unclear. The germline V and J ends were trimmed by 1 base and 0 bases, with 16 bases remaining between them. The germline CDR1 and CDR2 sequences are LNHNV and YYDKDF (reference sequence). The CDR3 loop spans 19 amino acids. This chain's CDR3 is CATSRVGIGATSYNSPLHF. As DNA, the CDR3 is TGTGCCACCAGCAGAGTGGGCATCGGAGCAACCTCCTATAATTCACCCCTCCACTTT.

Concerning this clone: The same CDR3 arises from other DNA sequences in this sample as well. This rearrangement joins TRBV29-1 to TRBJ2-1, with D possibly matching TRBD2 (6 bases). CDR1 and CDR2 (germline): SQVTM, ANQGSEA. The V end was cut by 5 bases, the J end by 5 bases, with 16 bases between. CDR3 length: 14 residues. CDR3: CSVIRDFLHNEQFF. The CDR3 coding sequence is TGCAGCGTTATCCGGGACTTCCTCCACAATGAGCAGTTCTTC.

The chain carries TRBV11-2 and TRBJ2-5; 12 bases are a match to TRBD2. Germline CDR1 is SGHAT and CDR2 is FQNNGV. V lost 6 bases to trimming and J lost 1 base; unmatched junction nucleotides: 9. CDR3 length: 17 amino acids. The CDR3 region is CASSPNLLAGGQETQYF. DNA for the CDR3: TGTGCCAGCAGTCCCAACTTACTAGCGGGGGGCCAAGAGACCCAGTACTTC.

In the case of this clone: This sample also contains other DNA sequences that code for the same CDR3. The V and J genes are TRBV18 and TRBJ2-7; 8 bases agree with TRBD1. The germline V gene has CDR1 KGHSH and CDR2 LQKENI. V lost 2 bases and J lost 3; bases outside the gene matches: 3. The CDR3 is made up of 14 amino acids. The CDR3 nucleotides read TGTGCCAGCTCACCAGGGACAGGCCACTACGAGCAGTACTTC. It yields the protein CASSPGTGHYEQYF.

This sequence joins TRBV30 and TRBJ2-3; TRBD2 matches 8 bases. CDR1 and CDR2 from the germline V gene are GTSNPN and SVGIG (reference sequence). The CDR3 consists of 15 residues. V gave up 0 bases and J gave up 2 bases; unmatched junction bases: 4. In DNA form, the CDR3 reads TGTGCCTGGAGTGTACAAGCGGGGGCCACAGATACGCAGTATTTT. Translating it yields CAWSVQAGATDTQYF.

J is TRBJ1-3 and V is TRBV27; D gene uncertain. CDR1 is MNHEY and CDR2 is SMNVEV in the germline V gene (reference sequence). The CDR3 has 14 residues. Between the trimmed V and J ends, which lost 7 bases and 0 bases, there was a span of 10 bases. DNA of the CDR3: TGTGCCAGCATCGCGGAACCCTCTGGAAACACCATATATTTT. It translates to CASIAEPSGNTIYF.

V and J are TRBV29-1 and TRBJ2-3, with D unclear. Trimming removed 7 bases at V and 2 bases at J, with 10 bases between. Germline-derived CDR1 and CDR2 are SQVTM and ANQGSEA. CDR3 length: 12 residues. The CDR3 reads CSEALDTDTQYF. The CDR3 nucleotides read TGCAGCGAAGCGCTTGACACAGATACGCAGTATTTT.

This chain joins TRBV30 and TRBJ1-3; D might be TRBD1 (5 bases). The CDR3 totals 14 residues. Trimming removed 4 bases from V and 4 bases from J, with 14 bases in between. Germline-derived CDR1 and CDR2 are GTSNPN and SVGIG (reference sequence). CDR3 coding DNA: TGTGCCTGGATGAGGGGACTTGGAGGAAACACCATATATTTT. Amino acids: CAWMRGLGGNTIYF.